This entry concerns a single TCR beta chain. V was trimmed by 4 bases and J by 6 bases, leaving 5 bases between them. The V gene's germline CDR1 is SQVTM and CDR2 ANQGSEA. This CDR3 has 10 amino acids. This sample stems from a study of cytomegalovirus exposure and HLA in healthy donors. On the study more broadly: Findings of an earlier analysis included around 120 million unique TCR beta sequences from 170 million or so T cells.

PCR employed 60 Vbeta and 13 Jbeta primers. Repertoires were generated with immunoSEQ multiplex PCR, while TCRdb's copy carries only in-frame clones and drops some. Counted here are around 100,000 clones, nearly 80% occurring once; the ten biggest clones make up under 6.5%. Unrecorded immune exposure was likely among donors, who were nominally healthy when sampled. This sequence joins TRBV29-1 and TRBJ2-3; D gene uncertain. This sequence was found in a man between 60 and 75 years old in good health and CMV-seropositive. Sequences were obtained from PBMCs. CDR3 sequence (DNA): TGCAGCGTTGGCGCGGATACGCAGTATTTT. Translation gives CSVGADTQYF.